The 4 T cell receptor beta chains in this list originate from one sample, sequenced in a study of blood T cells in healthy people across ages. Primers used in a second PCR of roughly 6 to 11 cycles were a sample-barcoded 5' primer and a J-beta primer mix. TCRdb re-derived calls from the 5' RACE reads in MiXCR, one entry per CDR3 protein. There are around 800,000 distinct CDR3 sequences in the sample; 25% to 30% occur only once, and less than 3.5% lies in the top ten. Another study also made use of these data, one on T cells of mothers and their children.

The sequencing input was blood. These receptors were obtained from a boy aged 5-17 years in good health.

V is TRBV6-2 or TRBV6-3 and J is TRBJ2-1; possibly TRBD2 for D (6 bases). The CDR3 has 15 amino acids. Trimming shortened V by 7 bases and J by 0 bases, and 13 bases separated the two germline ends. Germline CDR1 and CDR2: MNHEY and SVGEGT. The CDR3 is CASKVIGSSYNEQFF. CDR3 DNA sequence: TGTGCCAGCAAGGTTATCGGGAGCTCCTACAATGAGCAGTTCTTC.

In its sample, this clonotype was seen once. V usage is TRBV15 and J usage is TRBJ2-5; D is unresolved. The J call may be mistaken, given a closer DNA end match to TRBJ2-7. Looked up from germline, CDR1 is LNHNV and CDR2 is YYDKDF (reference sequence). CDR3 length: 14 residues. CDR3 loop: CATSRGLSSYEQYF. The CDR3 DNA sequence: TGTGCCACCAGCAGAGGTCTGAGCTCCTACGAGCAGTACTTC.

The chain links TRBV20-1 to TRBJ2-3, with D tentatively TRBD1 (7 bases). The CDR3 has 14 amino acids. Germline-derived CDR1 and CDR2 are DFQATT and SNEGSKA (reference sequence). V was trimmed by 3 bases and J by 3 bases, leaving 13 bases between them. The CDR3 DNA is TGCAGTGCTAGGAGACAGGGAGGAACAGATACGCAGTATTTT. Its translation is CSARRQGGTDTQYF.

This clonotype was counted between two and nine times. The chain couples TRBV20-1 to TRBJ2-5; 11 bases fit TRBD2. This CDR3 has 17 residues. V trimming: 3 bases; J trimming: 1 base; junction bases outside the gene matches: 10. The germline V gene has CDR1 DFQATT and CDR2 SNEGSKA (reference sequence). The CDR3 nucleotides read TGCAGTGCTAGTCTAGCGGGAGGCTCGGGGTTCCAAGAGACCCAGTACTTC. Translating it yields CSASLAGGSGFQETQYF.